A single sample is the source of the 24 T cell receptor beta chains below, sequenced in a study of blood T cell repertoires in COVID-19. Repertoires were generated with immunoSEQ multiplex PCR, while TCRdb's copy carries only in-frame clones and drops some. The repertoire holds fewer than 25,000 clones, nearly 90% seen once, with about 10% in the top ten. Sequenced sample: peripheral blood. The source is a human donor in a cohort sampled during active COVID-19. The donor label of this sample is uncertain.

The rearrangement uses TRBV2 and TRBJ1-5; D unclear. V shed 6 bases and J shed 2 bases, with 14 bases lying between them. Germline assignment: CDR1 SNHLY and CDR2 FYNNEI. There are 15 residues in the CDR3. The CDR3 loop is CASRKTREGNQPQHF. The CDR3 DNA reads TGTGCCAGCAGGAAGACCCGGGAGGGCAATCAGCCCCAGCATTTT.

The CDR3 DNA sequence: TGTGCCAGCAGCTCGCGGGACAGGTCGTTCGAGCAGTACTTC. Its protein product is CASSSRDRSFEQYF. V gene TRBV9 combines with J gene TRBJ2-7; 8 bases align to TRBD1. Unmatched junction bases numbered 9, after V lost 4 bases and J lost 6 bases. The CDR3 has 14 residues. The V gene's germline CDR1 is SGDLS and CDR2 YYNGEE.

V usage is TRBV7-8 and J usage is TRBJ1-1; TRBD1 is a possible D gene (5 bases). Germline lookup yields CDR1 SGHVS and CDR2 FQNEAQ. There are 13 residues in the CDR3. Trimming left V 5 bases short and J 1 base short, with 8 bases between. The CDR3 reads CASSAQGNTEAFF. CDR3 DNA: TGTGCCAGCAGCGCCCAGGGGAACACTGAAGCTTTCTTT.

This chain connects TRBV6-6 to TRBJ2-1; perhaps TRBD1 as D (6 bases). This CDR3 is built from 16 residues. Trimming took off 4 bases at V and 1 base at J, with 14 bases between the two ends. Germline V gives CDR1 MNHNY, CDR2 SVGAGI (reference sequence). CDR3 coding DNA: TGTGCCAGCAGTTCCTCCAGGGGTGGATCCTACAATGAGCAGTTCTTC. Translating it yields CASSSSRGGSYNEQFF.

The rearrangement links TRBV19 to TRBJ2-2, with D possibly matching TRBD1 (5 bases). Per the germline V gene, CDR1 is LNHDA and CDR2 is SQIVND (reference sequence). With 4 bases removed from V and 0 bases from J, the gap between germline ends came to 9 bases. The CDR3 covers 15 residues. DNA for the CDR3: TGTGCCAGTAGTACAGGGTACGCGAACACCGGGGAGCTGTTTTTT. It is translated as CASSTGYANTGELFF. The complete variable domain, with remaining parts taken from reference TRBV19 and TRBJ2-2, reads DGGITQSPKYLFRKEGQNVTLSCEQNLNHDAMYWYRQDPGQGLRLIYYSQIVNDFQKGDIAEGYSVSREKKESFPLTVTSAQKNPTAFYLCASSTGYANTGELFFGEGSRLTVL.

The gene calls are TRBV7-2 and TRBJ1-3; 9 positions match TRBD1. This CDR3 has 15 residues. Germline V gene data show CDR1 as SGHTA and CDR2 as FQGNSA. Trimming cost V 5 bases and J 4 bases; bases outside gene matches: 6. The CDR3 sequence: CASSATGGLGNTIYF. The CDR3 bases are TGTGCCAGCAGCGCGACAGGGGGTTTGGGAAACACCATATATTTT.

This clone was seen once. The V call is TRBV7-9, the J call TRBJ2-3, with TRBD1 as a possible D gene (5 bases). This CDR3 is built from 12 residues. CDR1 and CDR2 (germline): SEHNR, FQNEAQ (reference sequence). V was cut by 10 bases and J by 2 bases, with 10 bases left in between. CDR3 residues: CAISTDTDTQYF. CDR3 in DNA: TGTGCCATCTCGACAGACACAGATACGCAGTATTTT. The full variable domain, completed using reference TRBV7-9 and TRBJ2-3, is DTGVSQNPRHKITKRGQNVTFRCDPISEHNRLYWYRQTLGQGPEFLTYFQNEAQLEKSRLLSDRFSAERPKGSFSTLEIQRTEQGDSAMYLCAISTDTDTQYFGPGTRLTVL.

The chain carries TRBV10-3 and TRBJ2-7; TRBD1 is a possible D gene (5 bases). CDR3 length: 16 amino acids. V shed 4 bases and J shed 2 bases, with 18 bases lying between them. CDR1 is ENHRY, CDR2 SYGVKD, per germline. DNA for the CDR3: TGTGCCATCAGTGGAGCAGCGCAAGGGGAAACCTACGAGCAGTACTTC. Amino acids: CAISGAAQGETYEQYF.

The chain couples TRBV24-1 to TRBJ2-1; D is uncertain. The CDR3 extends over 16 amino acids. Germline V CDR1 and CDR2: KGHDR, SFDVKD. Trimming pared 3 bases from V and 0 bases from J, leaving 11 bases between. Here the CDR3 DNA reads TGTGCCACCAGTGATAGAAGCGCAGCCTCCTACAATGAGCAGTTCTTC. Protein: CATSDRSAASYNEQFF.

The gene calls are TRBV6-4 and TRBJ2-2, with 10 positions matching TRBD1. The germline gives CDR1 MRHNA, CDR2 SNTAGT. This CDR3 spans 16 amino acids. V was pared by 8 bases and J by 7 bases, with 13 bases of the junction left unmatched. The CDR3 sequence: CASGEAGQGGGGELFF. CDR3 sequence (DNA): TGTGCCAGCGGAGAAGCAGGACAGGGGGGGGGCGGGGAGCTGTTTTTT.

The gene calls are TRBV7-9 and TRBJ1-5, with D perhaps matching TRBD1 (5 bases). This CDR3 comprises 15 residues. Germline-derived CDR1 and CDR2 are SEHNR and FQNEAQ (reference sequence). Trimming left V 5 bases short and J 5 bases short, with 16 bases between. CDR3 DNA: TGTGCCAGCAGCCCCCGGGGGGGGTCTGATCAGCCCCAGCATTTT. Its protein is CASSPRGGSDQPQHF.

The V call is TRBV10-2, the J call TRBJ2-5, with 7 bases matching TRBD1. The CDR3 sequence is 14 residues long. From germline, CDR1 is WSHSY and CDR2 SAAADI. The junction had 5 bases not matched to a gene; V was cut back by 2 bases and J by 5 bases. The CDR3 sequence: CASSETGEGETQYF. The CDR3 bases are TGCGCCAGCAGTGAGACAGGGGAAGGGGAGACCCAGTACTTC.

The chain recombines TRBV10-3 with TRBJ1-6; D is unresolved. The V end lost 11 bases, the J end lost 0 bases, and 8 bases lay between the germline ends. This CDR3 has 13 residues. From germline, CDR1 is ENHRY and CDR2 SYGVKD. CDR3 loop: CASLSSYNSPLHF. The CDR3 DNA is TGTGCCTCTCTAAGCTCCTATAATTCACCCCTCCACTTT.

The chain recombines TRBV27 with TRBJ2-2; 8 nucleotides line up with TRBD1. Germline loops: CDR1 MNHEY, CDR2 SMNVEV (reference sequence). Trimming at V came to 8 bases and at J to 3 bases, leaving 11 bases not matched to a gene. The CDR3 has 16 residues. CDR3 protein: CASQAWTGRDTGELFF. CDR3 in DNA: TGTGCCAGCCAGGCTTGGACAGGGCGGGACACCGGGGAGCTGTTTTTT.

This rearrangement joins TRBV30 to TRBJ2-5; perhaps TRBD1 as D (6 bases). Trimming took 7 bases from V and 7 from J, leaving 22 bases between them. The germline CDR1 and CDR2 sequences are GTSNPN and SVGIG (reference sequence). This CDR3 contains 14 residues. The CDR3 here is CAFRLQGSSGTQYF. In DNA, the CDR3 is TGTGCCTTCCGGTTACAGGGATCTTCAGGGACCCAGTACTTC.

This clone was seen only a few times. The chain is built from TRBV23-1 and TRBJ2-7; no definite D call. TRBV23-1 is classed as an ORF, of uncertain function. The ends were cut back, 4 bases at V and 7 bases at J, with 20 bases in the middle. CDR3 length: 15 residues. CDR3 residues: CASSPRHSPNREQYF. CDR3 nucleotide sequence: TGCGCCAGCAGTCCTCGACACAGTCCGAATCGAGAGCAGTACTTC.

V usage is TRBV5-1 and J usage is TRBJ2-3; a weak D match, TRBD2 (6 bases). The CDR3 sequence is 16 residues long. Germline V CDR1 and CDR2: SGHRS, YFSETQ. The ends were cut back, 3 bases at V and 0 bases at J, with 14 bases in the middle. The CDR3 coding sequence is TGCGCCAGCAGCTCCTCTAGCGACGGGAGCACAGATACGCAGTATTTT. Residues: CASSSSSDGSTDTQYF.

CDR3 DNA sequence: TGTGCCAGTAGTATAGAGGGGATTAGCGGGAGGATAGGGAACACCGGGGAGCTGTTTTTT. Translation gives CASSIEGISGRIGNTGELFF. The chain recombines TRBV19 with TRBJ2-2, with 10 bases that match TRBD2. V trimming: 0 bases; J trimming: 1 base; junction bases outside the gene matches: 11. This CDR3 is 20 amino acids long. Germline assignment: CDR1 LNHDA and CDR2 SQIVND (reference sequence).

In this sample, this clone turned up once. V usage is TRBV19 and J usage is TRBJ2-1; 10 nucleotides align to TRBD1. V trimming: 7 bases; J trimming: 5 bases; junction bases outside the gene matches: 5. The CDR3 spans 14 residues. Germline-derived CDR1 and CDR2 are LNHDA and SQIVND (reference sequence). This CDR3 is CASTATGGHNEQFF. In DNA form, the CDR3 reads TGTGCCAGTACTGCGACAGGGGGCCACAATGAGCAGTTCTTC.

This CDR3 reads CASSPWDSVSGNTIYF. The DNA for the CDR3 is TGTGCCAGTAGTCCCTGGGACAGCGTCTCTGGAAACACCATATATTTT. The rearrangement links TRBV19 to TRBJ1-3, with 7 nucleotides matching TRBD1. The CDR3 runs to 16 residues. Germline-derived CDR1 and CDR2 are LNHDA and SQIVND (reference sequence). The junction had 7 bases not matched to a gene; V was cut back by 5 bases and J by 0 bases.

For this clone: Sequence at one end of the junction differs from germline and may be a read error. The chain combines TRBV25-1 with TRBJ2-7; 10 positions match TRBD2. The CDR3 covers 11 residues. Per the germline V gene, CDR1 is MGHDK and CDR2 is SYGVNS. The CDR3 nucleotides read TGTGCCAGCAGTGGCTCTAGCGGGAGTCAGTTC. Its translation: CASSGSSGSQF.

This clone was seen a handful of times. CDR3 in amino acids: CASSYAGETYNEQFF. For the CDR3, the DNA is TGTGCCAGCAGTTACGCGGGAGAGACCTACAATGAGCAGTTCTTC. This chain joins TRBV6-6 and TRBJ2-1; TRBD2 matches at 7 bases. Germline CDR1 is MNHNY and CDR2 is SVGAGI (reference sequence). This CDR3 spans 15 amino acids. Trimming removed 2 bases from V and 2 bases from J; junction bases left unmatched: 3.

This clone was seen once. The chain couples TRBV27 to TRBJ1-5; 8 bases are shared with TRBD1. This CDR3 has 15 residues. Germline V gene data show CDR1 as MNHEY and CDR2 as SMNVEV (reference sequence). The V gene end was trimmed by 3 bases and the J gene end by 9 bases; junction bases not matched to a gene: 10. The CDR3 reads CASSLYRGWMWPQHF. The CDR3, as DNA: TGTGCCAGCAGTTTGTACAGGGGGTGGATGTGGCCCCAGCATTTT.

This rearrangement joins TRBV30 to TRBJ1-1; 7 bases agree with TRBD1. CDR3 length: 13 amino acids. Germline V gene sequence: CDR1 GTSNPN, CDR2 SVGIG (reference sequence). The ends lost 3 bases at V and 5 bases at J; junction bases unmatched: 6. In DNA, the CDR3 is TGTGCCTGGAGGGGGACAGAGAGAACTGAAGCTTTCTTT. The encoded protein is CAWRGTERTEAFF.